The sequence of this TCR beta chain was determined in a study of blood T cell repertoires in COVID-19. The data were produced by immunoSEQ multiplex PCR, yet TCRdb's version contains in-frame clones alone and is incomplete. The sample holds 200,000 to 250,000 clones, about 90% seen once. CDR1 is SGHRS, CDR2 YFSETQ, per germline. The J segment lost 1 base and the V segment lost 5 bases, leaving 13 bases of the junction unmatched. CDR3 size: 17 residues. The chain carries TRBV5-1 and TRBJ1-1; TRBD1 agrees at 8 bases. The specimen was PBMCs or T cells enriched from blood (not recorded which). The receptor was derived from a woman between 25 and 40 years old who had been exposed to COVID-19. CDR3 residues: CASRASRSGGWNTEAFF. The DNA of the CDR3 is TGCGCCAGCAGGGCTTCCCGTTCAGGGGGCTGGAACACTGAAGCTTTCTTT.